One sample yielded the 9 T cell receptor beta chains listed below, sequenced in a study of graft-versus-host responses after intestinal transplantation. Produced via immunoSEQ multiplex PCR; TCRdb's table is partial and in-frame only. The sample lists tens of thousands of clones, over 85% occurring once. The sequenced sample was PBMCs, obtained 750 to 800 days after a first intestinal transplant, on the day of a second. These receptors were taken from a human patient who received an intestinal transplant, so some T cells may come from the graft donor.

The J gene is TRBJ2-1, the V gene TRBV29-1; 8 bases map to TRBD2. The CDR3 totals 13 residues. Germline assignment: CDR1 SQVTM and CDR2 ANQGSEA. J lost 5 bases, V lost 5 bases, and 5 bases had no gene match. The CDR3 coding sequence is TGCAGCGTTCGAGCGGGAGCGGACAATGAGCAGTTCTTC. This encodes CSVRAGADNEQFF.

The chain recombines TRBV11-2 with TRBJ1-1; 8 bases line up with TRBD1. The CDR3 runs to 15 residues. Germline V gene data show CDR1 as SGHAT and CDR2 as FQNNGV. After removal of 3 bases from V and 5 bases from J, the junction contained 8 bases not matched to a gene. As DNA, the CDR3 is TGTGCCAGCAGCTTGACTCAGGGGGCAGGGACTGAAGCTTTCTTT. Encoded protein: CASSLTQGAGTEAFF.

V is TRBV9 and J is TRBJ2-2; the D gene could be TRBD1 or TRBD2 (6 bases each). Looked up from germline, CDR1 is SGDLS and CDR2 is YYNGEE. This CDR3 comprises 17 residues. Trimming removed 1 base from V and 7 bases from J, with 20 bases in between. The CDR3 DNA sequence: TGTGCCAGCAGCGTATCGGCCGGGGGCGCGTTCAACGGGGAGCTGTTTTTT. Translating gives CASSVSAGGAFNGELFF.

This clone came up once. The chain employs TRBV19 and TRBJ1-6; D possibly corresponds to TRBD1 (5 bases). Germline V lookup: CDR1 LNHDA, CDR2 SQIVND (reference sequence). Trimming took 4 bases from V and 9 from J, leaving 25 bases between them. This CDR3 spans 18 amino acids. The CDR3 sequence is CASSKRTSRDATFSPLHF. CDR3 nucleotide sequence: TGTGCCAGTAGTAAACGCACTTCCCGGGACGCGACTTTTTCACCCCTCCACTTT.

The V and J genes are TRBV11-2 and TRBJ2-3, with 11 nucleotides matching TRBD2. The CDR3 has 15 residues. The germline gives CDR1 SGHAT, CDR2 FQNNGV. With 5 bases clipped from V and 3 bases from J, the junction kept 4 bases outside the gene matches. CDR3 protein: CASSSTSGRTDTQYF. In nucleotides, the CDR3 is TGTGCCAGCAGCAGCACTAGCGGGAGAACAGATACGCAGTATTTT.

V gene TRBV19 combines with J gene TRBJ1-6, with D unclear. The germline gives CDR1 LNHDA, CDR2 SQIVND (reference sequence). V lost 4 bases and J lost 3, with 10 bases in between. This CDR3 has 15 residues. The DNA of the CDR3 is TGTGCCAGTAGTAGACGGCGGGACTATAATTCACCCCTCCACTTT. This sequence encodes CASSRRRDYNSPLHF.

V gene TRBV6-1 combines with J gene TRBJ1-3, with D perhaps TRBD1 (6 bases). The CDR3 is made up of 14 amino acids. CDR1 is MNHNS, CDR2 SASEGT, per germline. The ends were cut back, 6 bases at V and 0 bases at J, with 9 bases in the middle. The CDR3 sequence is CASSGQFSGNTIYF. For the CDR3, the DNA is TGTGCCAGCAGCGGACAGTTCTCTGGAAACACCATATATTTT.

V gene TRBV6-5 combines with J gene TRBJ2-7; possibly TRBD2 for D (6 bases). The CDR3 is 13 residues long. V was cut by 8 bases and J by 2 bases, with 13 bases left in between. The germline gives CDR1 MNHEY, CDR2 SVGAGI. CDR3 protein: CASRRGQPYEQYF. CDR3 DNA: TGTGCCAGCCGGAGGGGCCAGCCCTACGAGCAGTACTTC.

The DNA for the CDR3 is TGTGCCAGCAGCTTACAGACAGGGCCTGATGGCTACACCTTC. This sequence encodes CASSLQTGPDGYTF. The chain uses TRBV7-3 and TRBJ1-2, with 7 bases that match TRBD1. Germline-derived CDR1 and CDR2 are SGHTA and FQGTGA. The CDR3 consists of 14 residues. J lost 6 bases, V lost 2 bases, and 6 bases had no gene match.